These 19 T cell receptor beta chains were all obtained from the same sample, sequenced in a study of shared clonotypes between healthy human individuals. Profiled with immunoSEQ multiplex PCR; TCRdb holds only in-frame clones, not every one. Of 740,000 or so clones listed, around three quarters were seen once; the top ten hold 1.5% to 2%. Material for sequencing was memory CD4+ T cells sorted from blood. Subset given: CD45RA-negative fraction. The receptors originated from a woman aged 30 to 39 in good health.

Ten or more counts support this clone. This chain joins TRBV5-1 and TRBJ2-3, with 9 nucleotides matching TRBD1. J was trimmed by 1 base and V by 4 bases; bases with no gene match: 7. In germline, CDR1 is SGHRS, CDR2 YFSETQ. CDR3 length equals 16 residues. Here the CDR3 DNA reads TGCGCCAGCAGCCAATTTAGGACAGGGGGCACAGATACGCAGTATTTT. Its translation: CASSQFRTGGTDTQYF.

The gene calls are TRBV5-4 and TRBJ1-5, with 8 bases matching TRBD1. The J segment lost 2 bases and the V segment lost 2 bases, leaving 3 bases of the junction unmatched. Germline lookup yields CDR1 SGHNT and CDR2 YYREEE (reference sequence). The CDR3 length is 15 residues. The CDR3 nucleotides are TGTGCCAGCAGCTTACAGGGGGTGGGCAATCAGCCCCAGCATTTT. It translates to CASSLQGVGNQPQHF.

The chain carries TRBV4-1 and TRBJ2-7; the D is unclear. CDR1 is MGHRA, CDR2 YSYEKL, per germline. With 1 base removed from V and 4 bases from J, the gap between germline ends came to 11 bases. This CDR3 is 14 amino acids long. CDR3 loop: CASSQAESQYEQYF. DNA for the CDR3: TGCGCCAGCAGCCAAGCAGAGAGCCAGTACGAGCAGTACTTC.

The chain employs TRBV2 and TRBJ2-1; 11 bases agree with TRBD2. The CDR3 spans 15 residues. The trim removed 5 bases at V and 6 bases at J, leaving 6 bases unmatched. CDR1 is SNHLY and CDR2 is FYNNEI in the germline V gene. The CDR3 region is CASSSLAGGGNEQFF. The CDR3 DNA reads TGTGCCAGCAGTTCCCTAGCGGGAGGAGGCAATGAGCAGTTCTTC.

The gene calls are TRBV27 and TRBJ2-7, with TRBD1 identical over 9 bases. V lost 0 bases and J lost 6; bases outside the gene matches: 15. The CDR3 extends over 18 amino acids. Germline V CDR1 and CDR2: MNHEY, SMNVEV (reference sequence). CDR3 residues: CASSLSTGYGTGWCEQYF. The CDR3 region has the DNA TGTGCCAGCAGTTTATCCACCGGGTACGGGACAGGGTGGTGCGAGCAGTACTTC.

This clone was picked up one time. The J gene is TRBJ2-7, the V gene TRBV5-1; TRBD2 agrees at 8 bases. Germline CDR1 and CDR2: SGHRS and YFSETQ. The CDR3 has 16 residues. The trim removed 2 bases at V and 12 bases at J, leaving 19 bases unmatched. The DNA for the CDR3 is TGCGCCAGCAGCTTAACTAGCGGTAGCGTTCCTACGTCTCCGTACTTC. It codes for CASSLTSGSVPTSPYF.

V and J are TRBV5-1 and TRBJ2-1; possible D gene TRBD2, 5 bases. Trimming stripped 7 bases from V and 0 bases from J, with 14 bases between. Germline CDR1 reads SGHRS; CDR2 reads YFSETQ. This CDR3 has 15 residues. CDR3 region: CASGTDSSSYNEQFF. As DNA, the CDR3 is TGCGCCAGCGGAACGGACTCGAGCTCCTACAATGAGCAGTTCTTC.

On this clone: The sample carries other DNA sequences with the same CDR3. The CDR3 DNA is TGCGCCAGCAGCTTGGGGACTTTCACAGATACGCAGTATTTT. Translated: CASSLGTFTDTQYF. The chain recombines TRBV5-1 with TRBJ2-3; the D gene is possibly TRBD2 (5 bases). Trimming took off 0 bases at V and 2 bases at J, with 7 bases between the two ends. Germline CDR1 and CDR2: SGHRS and YFSETQ. This CDR3 comprises 14 residues.

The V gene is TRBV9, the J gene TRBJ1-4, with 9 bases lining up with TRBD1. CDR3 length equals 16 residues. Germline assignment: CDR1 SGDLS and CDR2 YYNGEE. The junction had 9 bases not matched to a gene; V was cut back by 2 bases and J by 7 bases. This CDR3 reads CASSVGQGVGSEKLFF. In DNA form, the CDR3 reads TGTGCCAGCAGCGTGGGACAGGGCGTCGGTAGTGAAAAACTGTTTTTT.

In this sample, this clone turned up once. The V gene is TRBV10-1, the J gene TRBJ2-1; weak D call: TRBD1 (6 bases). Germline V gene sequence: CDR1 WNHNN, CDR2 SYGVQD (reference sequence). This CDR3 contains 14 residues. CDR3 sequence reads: CAGPQGFAYNEQFF. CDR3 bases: TGCGCGGGGCCACAGGGCTTTGCCTACAATGAGCAGTTCTTC.

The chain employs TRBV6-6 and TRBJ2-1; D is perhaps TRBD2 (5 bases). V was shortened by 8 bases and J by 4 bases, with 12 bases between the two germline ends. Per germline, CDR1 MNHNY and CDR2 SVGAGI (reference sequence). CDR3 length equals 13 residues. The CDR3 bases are TGTGCCAGCCGAATCGAGGGATACAATGAGCAGTTCTTC. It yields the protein CASRIEGYNEQFF.

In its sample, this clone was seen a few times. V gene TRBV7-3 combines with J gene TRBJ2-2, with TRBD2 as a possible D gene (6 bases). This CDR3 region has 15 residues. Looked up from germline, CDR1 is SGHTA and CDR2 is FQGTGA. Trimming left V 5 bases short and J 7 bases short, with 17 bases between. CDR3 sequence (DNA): TGTGCCAGCAGCCCCCGCCCGGGAGAGGGCGGGGAGCTGTTTTTT. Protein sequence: CASSPRPGEGGELFF.

CDR3 amino acids: CASSPEYSNQPQHF. CDR3 coding DNA: TGTGCCAGCAGCCCCGAGTATAGCAATCAGCCCCAGCATTTT. The V call is TRBV10-3, the J call TRBJ1-5; no firm D call. The CDR3 contains 14 residues. Germline V gene data show CDR1 as ENHRY and CDR2 as SYGVKD. Trimming removed 10 bases from V and 0 bases from J, with 13 bases in between.

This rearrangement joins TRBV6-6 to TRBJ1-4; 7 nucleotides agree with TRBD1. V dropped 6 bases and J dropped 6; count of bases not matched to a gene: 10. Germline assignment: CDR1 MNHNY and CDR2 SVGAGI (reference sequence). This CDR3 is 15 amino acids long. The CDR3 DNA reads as TGTGCCAGCAGACCCCGCCAGGGGGTCTATGAAAAACTGTTTTTT. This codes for CASRPRQGVYEKLFF.

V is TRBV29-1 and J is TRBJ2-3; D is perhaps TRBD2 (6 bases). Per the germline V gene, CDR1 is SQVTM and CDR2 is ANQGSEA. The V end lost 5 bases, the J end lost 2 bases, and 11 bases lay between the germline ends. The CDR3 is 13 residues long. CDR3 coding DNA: TGCAGCGTTAACCCGGGAGCCACAGATACGCAGTATTTT. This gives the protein CSVNPGATDTQYF.

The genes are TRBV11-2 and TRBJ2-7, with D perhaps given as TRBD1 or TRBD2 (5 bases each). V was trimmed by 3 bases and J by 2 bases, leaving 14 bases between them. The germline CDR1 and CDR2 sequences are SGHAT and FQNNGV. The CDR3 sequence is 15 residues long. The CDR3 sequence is CASSLGPQGPYEQYF. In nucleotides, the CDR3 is TGTGCCAGCAGCTTGGGCCCCCAGGGACCCTACGAGCAGTACTTC.

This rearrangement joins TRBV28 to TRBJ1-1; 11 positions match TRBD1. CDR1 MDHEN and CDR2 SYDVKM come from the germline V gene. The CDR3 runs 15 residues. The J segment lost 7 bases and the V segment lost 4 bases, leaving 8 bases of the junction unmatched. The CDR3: CASSWTGGAEIEAFF. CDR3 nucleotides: TGTGCCAGCAGTTGGACAGGGGGCGCGGAGATTGAAGCTTTCTTT.

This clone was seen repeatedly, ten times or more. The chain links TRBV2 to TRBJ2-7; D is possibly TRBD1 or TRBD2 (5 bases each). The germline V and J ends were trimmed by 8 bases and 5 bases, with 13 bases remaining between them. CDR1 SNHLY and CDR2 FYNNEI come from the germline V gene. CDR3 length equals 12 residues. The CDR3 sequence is CASGTASNEQYF. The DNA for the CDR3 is TGTGCCAGCGGGACCGCTTCAAACGAGCAGTACTTC.

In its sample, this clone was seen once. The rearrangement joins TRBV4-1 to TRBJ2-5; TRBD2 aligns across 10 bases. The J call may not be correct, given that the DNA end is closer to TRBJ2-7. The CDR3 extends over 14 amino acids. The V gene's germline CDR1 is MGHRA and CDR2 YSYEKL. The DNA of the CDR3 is TGCGCCAGCAGTTCTAGCGGGAGCTCCTACGAGCAGTACTTC. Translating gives CASSSSGSSYEQYF.